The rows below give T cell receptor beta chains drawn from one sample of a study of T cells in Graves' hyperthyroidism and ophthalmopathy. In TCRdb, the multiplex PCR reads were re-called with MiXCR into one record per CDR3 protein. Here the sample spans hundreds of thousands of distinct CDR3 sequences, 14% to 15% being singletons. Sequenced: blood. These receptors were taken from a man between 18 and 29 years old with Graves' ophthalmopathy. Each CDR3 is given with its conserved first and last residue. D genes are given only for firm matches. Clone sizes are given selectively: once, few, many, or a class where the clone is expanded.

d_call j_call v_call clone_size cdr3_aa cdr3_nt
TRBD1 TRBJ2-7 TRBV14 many CASSQVTGVSYEQYF TGTGCCAGCAGCCAAGTCACAGGGGTCTCCTACGAGCAGTACTTC
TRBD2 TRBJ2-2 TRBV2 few CATSAGVTGELFF TGTGCCACCTCAGCGGGAGTCACCGGGGAGCTGTTTTTT
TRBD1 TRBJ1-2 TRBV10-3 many CAISEGTGAGYGYTF TGTGCCATCAGTGAAGGGACAGGGGCAGGCTATGGCTACACCTTC
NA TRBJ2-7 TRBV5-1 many CASSLGDGDYEQYF TGCGCCAGCAGCTTGGGCGACGGGGACTACGAGCAGTACTTC
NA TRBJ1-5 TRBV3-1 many CASSQGSPQPQHF TGTGCCAGCAGCCAAGGGTCTCCCCAGCCCCAGCATTTT
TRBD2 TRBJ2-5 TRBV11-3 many CASSLVGGGPETQYF TGTGCCAGCAGCTTAGTGGGCGGGGGGCCGGAGACCCAGTACTTC
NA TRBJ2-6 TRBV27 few CASSKNREFYSGANVLTF TGTGCCAGCAGCAAAAACAGGGAATTCTACTCTGGGGCCAACGTCCTGACTTTC
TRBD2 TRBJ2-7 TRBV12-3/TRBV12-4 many CASSTSGASYEQYF TGTGCCAGCAGTACTAGCGGGGCCTCCTACGAGCAGTACTTC
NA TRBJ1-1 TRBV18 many CASSPGRNTEAFF TGTGCCAGCAGCCCTGGCCGGAACACTGAAGCTTTCTTT
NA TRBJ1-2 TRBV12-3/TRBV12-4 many CASSLDGVDYGYTF TGTGCCAGCAGTTTGGACGGGGTTGACTATGGCTACACCTTC
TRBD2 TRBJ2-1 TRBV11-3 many CASSSREGGYNEQFF TGTGCCAGCAGTTCGCGGGAGGGAGGATACAATGAGCAGTTCTTC
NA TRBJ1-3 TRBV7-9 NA CASSSPSTETSGNTIYF TGTGCCAGCAGCTCCCCCTCGACCGAAACCTCTGGAAACACCATATATTTT
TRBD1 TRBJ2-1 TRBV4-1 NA CASSSRQGARNEQFF TGCGCCAGCAGCAGCCGACAGGGGGCAAGGAATGAGCAGTTCTTC
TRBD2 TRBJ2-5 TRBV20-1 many CSARGQAGGFEETQYF TGCAGTGCTAGAGGGCAAGCGGGAGGATTCGAGGAGACCCAGTACTTC
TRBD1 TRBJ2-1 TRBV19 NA CASSNRGGTGPEGEQFF TGTGCCAGCTCCAACCGAGGAGGGACAGGGCCCGAGGGTGAGCAGTTCTTC
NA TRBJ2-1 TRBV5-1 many CASSLNQGNEQFF TGCGCCAGCAGCTTGAATCAGGGCAATGAGCAGTTCTTC